Below are 22 T cell receptor beta chains sequenced from a single sample in a study of identical twins. Each CDR3 protein gets one entry after TCRdb re-called the 5' RACE reads with MiXCR. The table records about 1.7 million distinct CDR3 sequences, about 31% of them present only once. The material sequenced was cord blood. The receptors derive from a newborn girl in good health.

The chain employs TRBV5-1 and TRBJ2-4, with D tentatively TRBD2 (5 bases). The CDR3 extends over 14 amino acids. The V gene's germline CDR1 is SGHRS and CDR2 YFSETQ. V lost 8 bases to trimming and J lost 0 bases, with 12 bases between them. CDR3 protein: CARQEGRAKNIQYF. CDR3 nucleotides: TGCGCCAGGCAAGAAGGGAGAGCCAAAAACATTCAGTACTTC.

DNA for the CDR3: TGTGCCAGCAGTGCGATGACTAGAAGGACCGGGGAGCTGTTTTTT. Its translation: CASSAMTRRTGELFF. The V call is TRBV2, the J call TRBJ2-2; D might be TRBD2 (6 bases). CDR1 is SNHLY and CDR2 is FYNNEI in the germline V gene. Trimming left V 4 bases short and J 5 bases short, with 14 bases between. The CDR3 has 15 amino acids.

This chain uses TRBV12-3 or TRBV12-4 with TRBJ2-1, with TRBD2 identical over 8 bases. The DNA end is more similar to TRBJ2-7, so the J call may be wrong. The CDR3 loop spans 18 amino acids. For the CDR3, the DNA is TGTGCCAGCAGTTTACTTTTTAGCGGGAAGAGCTCCTACAATGAGCAGTACTTC. This gives the protein CASSLLFSGKSSYNEQYF.

The chain is built from TRBV4-2 and TRBJ2-7, with 8 bases that match TRBD2. From germline, CDR1 is LGHNA and CDR2 YNFKEQ. There are 14 residues in the CDR3. Trimming cost V 2 bases and J 4 bases; bases outside gene matches: 4. The CDR3 DNA sequence: TGTGCCAGCAGCCAATTAAGCGGGAGTTACGAGCAGTACTTC. As protein: CASSQLSGSYEQYF.

This clonotype has more than one count but fewer than ten. The chain couples TRBV13 to TRBJ2-1; possible D gene TRBD1, 6 bases. In germline, CDR1 is PRHDT, CDR2 FYEKMQ (reference sequence). CDR3 length: 16 residues. Trimming removed 0 bases from V and 4 bases from J, with 13 bases in between. The CDR3 protein is CASSLGGQSLYNEQFF. The CDR3 DNA reads TGTGCCAGCAGCTTAGGCGGACAGTCTCTTTACAATGAGCAGTTCTTC.

The sample holds a few counts of this clonotype. This chain uses TRBV14 with TRBJ1-4; TRBD1 matches 10 bases. Per germline, CDR1 SGHDN and CDR2 FVKESK. This CDR3 is 17 amino acids long. The junction had 3 bases not matched to a gene; V was cut back by 1 base and J by 1 base. The CDR3 DNA reads TGTGCCAGCAGCCAAGGCGACAGGGGGCGAACTAATGAAAAACTGTTTTTT. This gives the protein CASSQGDRGRTNEKLFF.

The V gene is TRBV3-1, the J gene TRBJ1-1, with D perhaps matching TRBD1 (6 bases). CDR3 length equals 14 residues. V lost 6 bases to trimming and J lost 0 bases, with 11 bases between them. Germline CDR1 and CDR2: LGHDT and YNNKEL (reference sequence). CDR3 residues: CASRRGQLNTEAFF. The CDR3 DNA is TGTGCCAGCAGGAGAGGACAGCTGAACACTGAAGCTTTCTTT.

This sequence joins TRBV2 and TRBJ2-1; the D gene is possibly TRBD2 (5 bases). Trimming cost V 8 bases and J 0 bases, with 14 bases left between them. CDR3 size: 15 residues. Germline loops: CDR1 SNHLY, CDR2 FYNNEI. Here the CDR3 reads CASPLEDLSYNEQFF. The CDR3, as DNA: TGTGCCAGCCCACTAGAGGACCTCTCCTACAATGAGCAGTTCTTC.

The chain uses TRBV12-3 or TRBV12-4 and TRBJ1-2; D gene ambiguous. There are 15 residues in the CDR3. The V end was cut by 0 bases, the J end by 4 bases, with 12 bases between. CDR3 sequence (DNA): TGTGCCAGCAGTTTAGCGAAACGTCGGGGCTATGGCTACACCTTC. As protein: CASSLAKRRGYGYTF.

The J gene is TRBJ2-1, the V gene TRBV9; 12 bases agree with TRBD2. The CDR3 consists of 16 residues. Germline trimming cut 0 bases from V and 9 bases from J; bases unmatched to any gene: 7. The V gene's germline CDR1 is SGDLS and CDR2 YYNGEE. CDR3 amino acids: CASSVGLAGEWCEQFF. The CDR3 bases are TGTGCCAGCAGCGTAGGACTAGCGGGAGAATGGTGTGAGCAGTTCTTC. Filled out from reference TRBV9 and TRBJ2-1, the complete variable domain reads DSGVTQTPKHLITATGQRVTLRCSPRSGDLSVYWYQQSLDQGLQFLIQYYNGEERAKGNILERFSAQQFPDLHSELNLSSLELGDSALYFCASSVGLAGEWCEQFFGPGTRLTVL.

The J gene is TRBJ2-5, the V gene TRBV3-1; a possible D gene is TRBD1 (6 bases). The CDR3 covers 15 residues. V dropped 4 bases and J dropped 5 bases, with 17 bases sitting between them. Germline V gene data show CDR1 as LGHDT and CDR2 as YNNKEL (reference sequence). Written as DNA, the CDR3 is TGTGCCAGCAGCCCGACAGGAAGTAATCGGGAGACCCAGTACTTC. Amino acid sequence: CASSPTGSNRETQYF.

At least ten counts were recorded for this clonotype. This chain links TRBV10-3 with TRBJ2-7; possible D gene TRBD1, 5 bases. Looked up from germline, CDR1 is ENHRY and CDR2 is SYGVKD. CDR3 length: 14 residues. Trimming removed 3 bases at V and 2 bases at J, with 11 bases between. CDR3 sequence (DNA): TGTGCCATCAGTGAATCGGACAAAACCTACGAGCAGTACTTC. Translation: CAISESDKTYEQYF.

With regard to this clonotype: The germline gene is not matched at one end of the junction; a read error may be the cause. As DNA, the CDR3 is TGTGCCAACAGCTTCGCGGGAGCCTACGAGCAGTACTTC. Its translation: CANSFAGAYEQYF. V usage is TRBV11-1 and J usage is TRBJ2-7, with TRBD2 matching 7 bases. The V gene's germline CDR1 is SGHAT and CDR2 FQDESV (reference sequence). The CDR3 totals 13 residues.

V usage is TRBV20-1 and J usage is TRBJ1-1; 9 nucleotides line up with TRBD1. The germline CDR1 and CDR2 sequences are DFQATT and SNEGSKA (reference sequence). V trimming: 1 base; J trimming: 6 bases; junction bases outside the gene matches: 3. The CDR3 is 13 residues long. CDR3 DNA sequence: TGCAGTGCTAGAGCCCGGACAGGGGCTGAAGCTTTCTTT. It is translated as CSARARTGAEAFF.

This clonotype was detected ten times or more. The V and J genes are TRBV27 and TRBJ2-7; D remains ambiguous. V gave up 4 bases and J gave up 2 bases, with 12 bases separating them. CDR1 is MNHEY, CDR2 SMNVEV, per germline (reference sequence). This CDR3 has 14 amino acids. Here the CDR3 reads CASSSWRAPYEQYF. The CDR3 nucleotides are TGTGCCAGCAGTTCATGGCGCGCCCCCTACGAGCAGTACTTC.

Concerning this clonotype: A clone one base away is much larger, so this may be a read error. The chain is built from TRBV29-1 and TRBJ2-5; D is uncertain. CDR3 size: 13 residues. The germline V gene encodes CDR1 SQVTM and CDR2 ANQGSEA. The CDR3 DNA reads as TGCAGCGTTTTACGAAGCTCACAAGGGACCCAGTACTTC. It specifies CSVLRSSQGTQYF.

The genes are TRBV27 and TRBJ1-1, with 9 bases matching TRBD1. Germline V gene data show CDR1 as MNHEY and CDR2 as SMNVEV (reference sequence). The CDR3 has 15 amino acids. V trimming: 6 bases; J trimming: 4 bases; junction bases outside the gene matches: 9. The CDR3 DNA reads as TGTGCCAGCAGCCAACACAGGGGGCGTAGCACTGAAGCTTTCTTT. Translated, it gives CASSQHRGRSTEAFF.

With regard to this clonotype: The conserved phenylalanine or tryptophan normally closing the CDR3 is absent here, so this likely arose from a read error. The chain links TRBV28 to TRBJ2-5; D possibly corresponds to TRBD2 (6 bases). TRBJ2-4 matches the DNA end more closely, so the J call is doubtful. CDR1 and CDR2 from the germline V gene are MDHEN and SYDVKM. The CDR3 extends over 15 amino acids. As DNA, the CDR3 is TGTGCCAGCAGTTTGAGGAGGGTAGCCAAAAACATTCAGTACCTC. Translation: CASSLRRVAKNIQYL.

This clonotype was seen more than once but under ten times. The chain has TRBV12-3 or TRBV12-4 and TRBJ1-2; the match to TRBD1 covers 7 bases. J was trimmed by 8 bases and V by 3 bases; bases with no gene match: 15. The CDR3 is made up of 16 amino acids. This CDR3 is CASSFLPGGTVYGYTF. The CDR3 DNA reads as TGTGCCAGCAGTTTTCTTCCCGGCGGGACAGTCTACGGCTACACCTTC.

The CDR3, as DNA: TGTGCCAGCAGCTTAGTCCCCTCCGGGGGCCCCTACAATGAGCAGTTCTTC. As protein: CASSLVPSGGPYNEQFF. The chain combines TRBV7-2 with TRBJ2-1; perhaps D is TRBD1 or TRBD2 (6 bases each). The CDR3 contains 17 residues. V lost 1 base and J lost 2, with 15 bases in between. Germline assignment: CDR1 SGHTA and CDR2 FQGNSA.

In its sample, this clonotype was seen a few times. This sequence joins TRBV25-1 and TRBJ1-2, with 8 bases lining up with TRBD1. After removal of 10 bases from V and 5 bases from J, the junction contained 12 bases not matched to a gene. From germline, CDR1 is MGHDK and CDR2 SYGVNS. This CDR3 is 14 amino acids long. CDR3 bases: TGTGCCAATAGGACAGGGCCGGGCCCTTATGGCTACACCTTC. This sequence encodes CANRTGPGPYGYTF.

The chain is built from TRBV29-1 and TRBJ2-1, with 8 bases aligning to TRBD2. CDR1 and CDR2 from the germline V gene are SQVTM and ANQGSEA. The ends lost 8 bases at V and 1 base at J; junction bases unmatched: 10. The CDR3 contains 15 residues. CDR3 bases: TGCAGCACACTGAACCGGGAGGGTTCCTACAATGAGCAGTTCTTC. Translated, it gives CSTLNREGSYNEQFF.